This is a list of T cell receptor beta chains from one sample in a study of OX40 agonist ivuxolimab in advanced cancers. Sequencing used immunoSEQ multiplex PCR; TCRdb keeps in-frame clones, though not all of them. This table has roughly 80,000 clones, roughly 90% appearing once. Sequencing was performed on CD4+ or CD8+ T cells sorted from blood, taken in a trial of the OX40 agonist ivuxolimab. The receptors derive from an adult with an advanced solid tumor such as melanoma, head and neck, liver or kidney cancer. The CDR3 runs from the conserved cysteine through the conserved F or W. The size field is filled for only some rows; it gives once, few, many or a size class.

>-|14|TRBV6-5|TRBJ1-2
CASSPGQGSQSYTF
>-|15|TRBV12-5|TRBJ2-6
CASGSGDSGANVLTF
>-|14|TRBV6-1|TRBJ1-1
CASSPRTGNTEAFF
>-|16|TRBV28|TRBJ2-5
CASSLFSGRRQETQYF
>-|14|TRBV6-6|TRBJ2-4
CASDRTSGSLIQYF
>few|15|TRBV9|TRBJ2-2
CASSPRTGNTGELFF
>-|15|TRBV4-1|TRBJ2-7
CASSQGEVTTYEQYF
>-|12|TRBV6-6|TRBJ2-7
CASSQPRNEQYF
>-|14|TRBV7-8|TRBJ2-5
CASSPGTRQETQYF
>-|15|TRBV7-8|TRBJ2-2
CASSSSDRVGGELFF
>-|15|TRBV5-1|TRBJ1-4
CASSVPGGRNEKLFF
>-|13|TRBV7-2|TRBJ1-2
CASSPGQTYGYTF